This T cell receptor beta chain was identified in a study of cytomegalovirus exposure and HLA in healthy donors. Study conclusions and caveats: A later analysis showed HLA-associated TCR beta chains outstripping equally common others in clonal expansion. One variant, a missense change in DCLRE1C, was linked in a later analysis to TCR beta V- and J-gene trimming. CMV antigen specificity was confirmed in vitro for three CMV-associated chains.

Germline CDR1 and CDR2: DFQATT and SNEGSKA (reference sequence). This CDR3 is built from 11 residues. V was trimmed by 1 base and J by 4 bases, leaving 5 bases between them. Note on this clone: Its target is unknown. This same CDR3 is encoded by further DNA sequences in the sample.

Primers for the PCR totalled 60 Vbeta and 13 Jbeta. Assay used: immunoSEQ multiplex PCR; TCRdb lists only in-frame clones, some missing. The sample holds around 92,000 clones; about 70% are singletons and the top ten take roughly 3%. This chain connects TRBV20-1 to TRBJ2-7; D not certain. The sample consisted of PBMCs. The source is a female donor in good health and CMV-seropositive. This chain's CDR3 is CSARGAYEQYF. The CDR3 DNA is TGCAGTGCTAGAGGGGCTTACGAGCAGTACTTC.